This T cell receptor beta chain was sequenced in a study of a mutant IDH1 vaccine in newly diagnosed glioma. In the study overall: Vaccination was launched 4-6 weeks after radiotherapy alone, or with temozolomide cycles. Held at week 35, visit V12 was the safety follow-up, and visit V13 followed at week 47.

Stated time point: week 35, safety follow-up. The investigators gave 300 ug of mutant IDH1 20-mer peptide in each vaccine dose, together with topical imiquimod. Germline CDR1 reads MNHNY; CDR2 reads SVGAGI (reference sequence). V lost 2 bases and J lost 3, with 14 bases in between. The CDR3 consists of 16 residues. Assay: immunoSEQ multiplex PCR; the TCRdb copy retains only in-frame clones and omits some. Here the sample spans about 48,000 clones, under 85% being singletons. Study-wide findings and caveats: Of all patients, 85% to 95% showed vaccine-induced immune responses.

On this clone itself: Its antigen remains unidentified.

The receptor was derived from a man between 35 and 55 years old with glioma. The sample in question was PBMCs, obtained from a glioma patient whose treatment included an IDH1 peptide vaccine. The rearrangement joins TRBV6-6 to TRBJ1-3; TRBD1 might be the D (5 bases). This CDR3 reads CASSYGTGGGGNTIYF. The CDR3 coding sequence is TGTGCCAGCAGTTACGGCACGGGGGGTGGTGGAAACACCATATATTTT.